Presented here are 28 T cell receptor beta chains from one specimen sequenced in a study of cytomegalovirus exposure and HLA in healthy donors. The PCR used 60 Vbeta and 13 Jbeta primers. Some clones are missing from TCRdb's copy, which holds only in-frame ones; the method was immunoSEQ multiplex PCR. The repertoire holds under 100,000 clones, about 76% seen once, with about 8% in the top ten. Sequenced sample: PBMCs. These receptors were collected from a human donor in good health.

The chain uses TRBV11-2 and TRBJ1-3; D may be TRBD1 (6 bases). Germline V CDR1 and CDR2: SGHAT, FQNNGV. V gave up 4 bases and J gave up 3 bases, with 13 bases separating them. This CDR3 has 15 residues. The CDR3 DNA reads TGTGCCAGCAGCTCGGCGGGGGCGATTGGAAACACCATATATTTT. This translates into CASSSAGAIGNTIYF.

The J gene is TRBJ1-4, the V gene TRBV2; 7 nucleotides align to TRBD1. V was clipped by 7 bases and J by 0 bases; unmatched bases: 11. CDR1 is SNHLY, CDR2 FYNNEI, per germline. This CDR3 is built from 17 residues. The CDR3 coding sequence is TGTGCCAGCAAAATACAGGGGCCAGGGGCAACTAATGAAAAACTGTTTTTT. This translates into CASKIQGPGATNEKLFF.

The chain employs TRBV19 and TRBJ2-3, with 11 bases fitting TRBD2. Germline CDR1 reads LNHDA; CDR2 reads SQIVND (reference sequence). After removal of 5 bases from V and 2 bases from J, the junction contained 6 bases not matched to a gene. CDR3 length: 16 residues. CDR3 DNA: TGTGCCAGTAGTCGGCGGACTAGCGGGTACACAGATACGCAGTATTTT. Its protein is CASSRRTSGYTDTQYF.

The V call is TRBV6-5, the J call TRBJ1-2; no clear D. Trimming stripped 2 bases from V and 4 bases from J, with 8 bases between. The CDR3 contains 13 residues. Germline V CDR1 and CDR2: MNHEY, SVGAGI. The CDR3: CASSYGGIYGYTF. CDR3 coding DNA: TGTGCCAGCAGTTACGGCGGAATCTATGGCTACACCTTC.

The CDR3 bases are TGCAGCGTCCTAAAGCGGGGAGAGACCCAGTACTTC. Translating it yields CSVLKRGETQYF. This chain connects TRBV29-1 to TRBJ2-5; 7 bases are shared with TRBD2. The CDR3 is 12 residues long. The V gene's germline CDR1 is SQVTM and CDR2 ANQGSEA. After removal of 6 bases from V and 4 bases from J, the junction contained 5 bases not matched to a gene.

This clone was recorded only once. The CDR3 is CASSRRPAGGPGTDTQYF. CDR3 nucleotides: TGTGCCAGCTCACGAAGGCCAGCGGGGGGGCCCGGCACAGATACGCAGTATTTT. V and J are TRBV18 and TRBJ2-3; 10 bases line up with TRBD2. The CDR3 sequence is 18 residues long. J gave up 1 base and V 4 bases, and 11 bases lay outside the gene matches. CDR1 and CDR2 (germline): KGHSH, LQKENI.

The J gene is TRBJ1-1, the V gene TRBV10-3; D perhaps matches TRBD1 (5 bases). Trimming took 4 bases from V and 5 from J, leaving 17 bases between them. CDR3 length equals 15 residues. In germline, CDR1 is ENHRY, CDR2 SYGVKD. The CDR3 region is CAISGVELGVTEAFF. The DNA for the CDR3 is TGTGCCATCAGTGGGGTAGAATTAGGGGTTACTGAAGCTTTCTTT.

The CDR3 nucleotides read TGTGCCAGCTCCAGGACATCAAGCACAGATACGCAGTATTTT. Translation gives CASSRTSSTDTQYF. This rearrangement joins TRBV18 to TRBJ2-3; maybe TRBD1 (5 bases). The length of the CDR3 is 14 residues. V was shortened by 6 bases and J by 0 bases, with 10 bases between the two germline ends. CDR1 and CDR2 (germline): KGHSH, LQKENI.

This chain joins TRBV5-1 and TRBJ1-4; 8 positions agree with TRBD1. The CDR3 covers 16 residues. V dropped 2 bases and J dropped 2; count of bases not matched to a gene: 5. Germline V CDR1 and CDR2: SGHRS, YFSETQ. The CDR3 DNA reads as TGCGCCAGCAGCTTAACAGGGGGTGGCACTAATGAAAAACTGTTTTTT. This codes for CASSLTGGGTNEKLFF.

This clone was detected many times. A read error may produce the germline difference seen at one junction end. The chain carries TRBV6-1 and TRBJ1-1; 11 bases match TRBD1. CDR3 length: 14 amino acids. The V gene's germline CDR1 is MNHNS and CDR2 SASEGT. The CDR3 protein is CAISDVGQGEEAFF. The DNA of the CDR3 is TGTGCCATCAGTGACGTGGGACAGGGGGAAGAAGCTTTCTTT.

This sequence joins TRBV19 and TRBJ2-2, with 10 bases aligning to TRBD1. V shed 11 bases and J 5 bases; nucleotides not matched to a gene: 8. The CDR3 sequence is 14 residues long. Germline V gives CDR1 LNHDA, CDR2 SQIVND (reference sequence). The CDR3, as DNA: TGTGCCGCCAGGGACAGGGGAAGGACCGGGGAGCTGTTTTTT. Amino acids: CAARDRGRTGELFF.

The V and J genes are TRBV9 and TRBJ2-1; 11 bases are shared with TRBD1. There are 15 residues in the CDR3. Trimming took 2 bases from V and 7 from J; bases not matched to a gene: 5. The germline V gene encodes CDR1 SGDLS and CDR2 YYNGEE. Here the CDR3 reads CASSVRGTGGNEQFF. CDR3 DNA: TGTGCCAGCAGCGTCAGGGGGACAGGGGGAAATGAGCAGTTCTTC.

The chain couples TRBV6-4 to TRBJ1-1; D possibly corresponds to TRBD1 (5 bases). Germline loops: CDR1 MRHNA, CDR2 SNTAGT. V gave up 3 bases and J gave up 3 bases, with 23 bases separating them. The CDR3 contains 18 residues. This chain's CDR3 is CASSEIAVGLLGYTEAFF. The DNA for the CDR3 is TGTGCCAGCAGTGAAATCGCCGTGGGACTACTGGGGTACACTGAAGCTTTCTTT.

The chain employs TRBV6-4 and TRBJ2-3; maybe TRBD2 (5 bases). V shed 3 bases and J shed 1 base, with 8 bases lying between them. From germline, CDR1 is MRHNA and CDR2 SNTAGT. The CDR3 length is 14 residues. DNA of the CDR3: TGTGCCAGCAGTGAGGTCGGGGGCACAGATACGCAGTATTTT. It yields the protein CASSEVGGTDTQYF.

This chain uses TRBV16 with TRBJ1-2; the D gene is possibly TRBD1 (5 bases). The germline V and J ends were trimmed by 3 bases and 8 bases, with 10 bases remaining between them. The CDR3 is 12 amino acids. Germline V gene lookup returns CDR1 KGHSY and CDR2 FQNENV. In DNA, the CDR3 is TGTGCCAGCAGCCAGGTCCGGGGGGGCTACACCTTC. Protein product: CASSQVRGGYTF.

The rearrangement uses TRBV7-2 and TRBJ1-2, with a weak D call TRBD1 (6 bases). The CDR3 extends over 13 amino acids. Germline CDR1 is SGHTA and CDR2 is FQGNSA. V shed 2 bases and J shed 8 bases, with 12 bases lying between them. CDR3 DNA: TGTGCCAGCAGCTTAAACAGGGAAGGAGGCTACACCTTC. Its translation: CASSLNREGGYTF.

The rearrangement uses TRBV7-2 and TRBJ2-4; 14 bases are shared with TRBD2. This CDR3 region has 15 residues. CDR1 and CDR2 (germline): SGHTA, FQGNSA. The V gene end was trimmed by 5 bases and the J gene end by 6 bases; junction bases not matched to a gene: 3. CDR3 sequence (DNA): TGTGCCAGCAGCCGAGGGACTAGCGGGGGAAACATTCAGTACTTC. Translation: CASSRGTSGGNIQYF.

The rearrangement uses TRBV7-9 and TRBJ2-1, with 12 bases matching TRBD2. Germline V gene lookup returns CDR1 SEHNR and CDR2 FQNEAQ (reference sequence). V shed 4 bases, J shed 4 bases, and the junction held 5 bases outside the gene matches. The CDR3 has 16 amino acids. The CDR3 nucleotides read TGTGCCAGCAGCTGGCCGACTAGCGGGGGTTACAATGAGCAGTTCTTC. This sequence encodes CASSWPTSGGYNEQFF.

This chain links TRBV5-1 with TRBJ2-1; D possibly corresponds to TRBD2 (5 bases). V lost 5 bases to trimming and J lost 0 bases, with 15 bases between them. Germline V lookup: CDR1 SGHRS, CDR2 YFSETQ. This CDR3 is 16 amino acids long. The CDR3, as DNA: TGCGCCAGCAGGCATGCTAGCTCCAGCTCCTACAATGAGCAGTTCTTC. Translation gives CASRHASSSSYNEQFF.

This rearrangement joins TRBV7-2 to TRBJ1-2; D is possibly TRBD1 (5 bases). Per the germline V gene, CDR1 is SGHTA and CDR2 is FQGNSA. V lost 2 bases and J 5 bases, leaving 12 bases between the germline ends. This CDR3 contains 14 residues. CDR3 loop: CASSLMVTAYGYTF. CDR3 sequence (DNA): TGTGCCAGCAGCTTAATGGTGACAGCATATGGCTACACCTTC.

The J gene is TRBJ2-7, the V gene TRBV5-1, with D tentatively TRBD1 (6 bases). The germline V gene has CDR1 SGHRS and CDR2 YFSETQ. This CDR3 contains 15 residues. V was shortened by 0 bases and J by 3 bases, with 13 bases between the two germline ends. CDR3 protein: CASSLARTAHYEQYF. The CDR3 DNA is TGCGCCAGCAGCTTGGCTCGGACAGCGCACTACGAGCAGTACTTC.

The rearrangement joins TRBV19 to TRBJ1-5; 7 nucleotides align to TRBD1. V gave up 5 bases and J gave up 4 bases; unmatched junction bases: 5. The CDR3 consists of 14 residues. Germline CDR1 is LNHDA and CDR2 is SQIVND (reference sequence). The CDR3 region is CASSPRGKNQPQHF. The CDR3 DNA is TGTGCCAGTAGTCCCAGGGGGAAGAATCAGCCCCAGCATTTT.

J is TRBJ2-1 and V is TRBV29-1; 13 nucleotides match TRBD2. The V and J ends lost 7 bases and 10 bases, in that order; junction bases with no gene match: 7. The germline V gene encodes CDR1 SQVTM and CDR2 ANQGSEA. This CDR3 has 13 residues. CDR3 coding DNA: TGCAGCGCTTCGGGACTAGCGGGACAAGAGCAGTTCTTC. This encodes CSASGLAGQEQFF.

As for this clone: Compared with germline, one end of the junction differs, possibly owing to a read error. The V call is TRBV7-9, the J call TRBJ1-6; D remains unclear. This CDR3 has 16 amino acids. The germline gives CDR1 SEHNR, CDR2 FQNEAQ (reference sequence). The CDR3 DNA reads TGTTCCAGCAGCTTAGATGGTCGGGCGGGTAATTCACCCCTCCACTTT. Its protein is CSSSLDGRAGNSPLHF.

The V and J genes are TRBV2 and TRBJ2-3, with a tentative D call TRBD2 (6 bases). CDR1 is SNHLY and CDR2 is FYNNEI in the germline V gene. V was cut by 6 bases and J by 4 bases, with 17 bases left in between. The CDR3 is 15 amino acids. CDR3: CASSYELGEADTQYF. In DNA, the CDR3 is TGTGCCAGCAGCTACGAATTGGGGGAGGCAGATACGCAGTATTTT.

This clone is classed as medium-sized. The V call is TRBV19, the J call TRBJ2-1; TRBD2 matches at 15 bases. V shed 6 bases, J shed 9 bases, and the junction held 9 bases outside the gene matches. Germline V gene sequence: CDR1 LNHDA, CDR2 SQIVND (reference sequence). CDR3 size: 16 residues. The CDR3 loop is CASSRVPGLAGGEQFF. CDR3 in DNA: TGTGCCAGTAGCAGAGTCCCGGGACTAGCGGGGGGTGAGCAGTTCTTC.

This chain connects TRBV5-6 to TRBJ2-1, with TRBD2 matching 15 bases. Germline CDR1 SGHDT, CDR2 YYEEEE. V was clipped by 5 bases and J by 7 bases; unmatched bases: 7. This CDR3 is 16 amino acids long. The CDR3 nucleotides read TGTGCCAGCAGGGAAAAGGGACTAGCGGGGGGAAATGAGCAGTTCTTC. Translated: CASREKGLAGGNEQFF.

The chain joins TRBV9 to TRBJ2-1; TRBD2 matches at 9 bases. Germline lookup yields CDR1 SGDLS and CDR2 YYNGEE. The CDR3 contains 17 residues. The J segment lost 6 bases and the V segment lost 3 bases, leaving 13 bases of the junction unmatched. CDR3 loop: CASSAPFSGSSINEQFF. The CDR3 coding sequence is TGTGCCAGCAGCGCTCCCTTTAGCGGGAGTTCTATCAATGAGCAGTTCTTC. The full variable domain, with the rest looked up from reference TRBV9 and TRBJ2-1, is DSGVTQTPKHLITATGQRVTLRCSPRSGDLSVYWYQQSLDQGLQFLIQYYNGEERAKGNILERFSAQQFPDLHSELNLSSLELGDSALYFCASSAPFSGSSINEQFFGPGTRLTVL.